These T cell receptor beta chains were read from a single sample in a study of T cell repertoires in cytomegalovirus infection. TCRdb re-called the reads through MiXCR, storing one row per CDR3 protein. The sample consists of about 740,000 distinct CDR3 sequences, around 32% of them appearing once. Antigens for these TCRs are unknown. Sequenced material: cultured PBMCs, taken from culture after CMV antigen stimulation. Receptor source: a human donor in good health (CMV status not recorded). Some clones in this sample may be carry-over from other donors' samples. The conserved cysteine and the conserved F or W are not part of the CDR3 here.

v_gene: TRBV10-3
j_gene: TRBJ2-7
CDR3aa: ASRTGGIEQY

v_gene: TRBV6-1
j_gene: TRBJ1-1
CDR3aa: ASSEWAENTEAF

v_gene: TRBV12-3/TRBV12-4
j_gene: TRBJ1-1
CDR3aa: ASSTAGAEAF

v_gene: TRBV19
j_gene: TRBJ2-3
CDR3aa: ASSSGGVTDTQY

v_gene: TRBV6-1
j_gene: TRBJ1-5
CDR3aa: ASSDQYNQPQH

v_gene: TRBV7-2
j_gene: TRBJ1-1
CDR3aa: ASSTYRGNTEAF

v_gene: TRBV7-2
j_gene: TRBJ1-5
CDR3aa: ASSLRSGHNQPQH

v_gene: TRBV6-6
j_gene: TRBJ1-4
CDR3aa: ASSPNRGGPENLF

v_gene: TRBV7-9
j_gene: TRBJ1-1
CDR3aa: ASSSGGDRRNTEAF

v_gene: TRBV7-6
j_gene: TRBJ1-2
CDR3aa: ASSLDRGSNGYT

v_gene: TRBV24-1
j_gene: TRBJ2-3
CDR3aa: ATSGDRAETFPDTQY

v_gene: TRBV28
j_gene: TRBJ2-3
CDR3aa: ASSSTGQDTQY

v_gene: TRBV6-2/TRBV6-3
j_gene: TRBJ1-5
CDR3aa: ASSYSHGGDQPQH

v_gene: TRBV9
j_gene: TRBJ1-2
CDR3aa: ASSVDSRAYGYT

v_gene: TRBV6-1
j_gene: TRBJ2-7
CDR3aa: ASSEYKWKAQRGPTYEQY

v_gene: TRBV7-6
j_gene: TRBJ2-5
CDR3aa: ASSAGLAGGPVKTQY

v_gene: TRBV5-6
j_gene: TRBJ1-6
CDR3aa: ASSSPPGYDSPLH

v_gene: TRBV6-2/TRBV6-3
j_gene: TRBJ1-1
CDR3aa: ASSYREGAF

v_gene: TRBV28
j_gene: TRBJ2-7
CDR3aa: ATRGGLDEQY

v_gene: TRBV7-9
j_gene: TRBJ2-1
CDR3aa: ASSPVGSRSYNEQF

v_gene: TRBV6-2/TRBV6-3
j_gene: TRBJ2-4
CDR3aa: ASSYRIVAGAENIQY

v_gene: TRBV6-1
j_gene: TRBJ2-1
CDR3aa: ASSYPYSSDPSYNEQF

v_gene: TRBV3-1
j_gene: TRBJ2-1
CDR3aa: ASSRFRNEQF

v_gene: TRBV4-1
j_gene: TRBJ1-2
CDR3aa: ASSRLGQHSGYT

v_gene: TRBV11-2
j_gene: TRBJ2-2
CDR3aa: ASSSSGHNTGELF

v_gene: TRBV28
j_gene: TRBJ2-7
CDR3aa: ASSSPGTSGRSYEQY

v_gene: TRBV7-2
j_gene: TRBJ2-7
CDR3aa: ASSLLPRTYEQY

v_gene: TRBV10-3
j_gene: TRBJ2-3
CDR3aa: AISDPITDTQY

v_gene: TRBV19
j_gene: TRBJ1-2
CDR3aa: ASTGSSRAYGYT

v_gene: TRBV20-1
j_gene: TRBJ2-1
CDR3aa: SASPGLAGVGSYEQF

v_gene: TRBV20-1
j_gene: TRBJ2-5
CDR3aa: SASRTSGSLFGTQY